These 27 T cell receptor beta chains came from one sample sequenced in a study of cytomegalovirus exposure and HLA in healthy donors. PCR involved 60 Vbeta and 13 Jbeta primers. Profiled with immunoSEQ multiplex PCR; TCRdb holds only in-frame clones, not every one. The table includes 60,000 to 80,000 clones, 70% to 85% detected once. Sample: PBMCs. Every receptor here comes from a woman between 25 and 40 years old in good health and CMV-seronegative.

The rearrangement links TRBV18 to TRBJ1-5; tentatively, D is TRBD1 (5 bases). CDR3 size: 15 residues. In germline, CDR1 is KGHSH, CDR2 LQKENI. Trimming cost V 4 bases and J 4 bases, with 14 bases left between them. CDR3 nucleotides: TGTGCCAGCTCACGAGGGACGGGAGAAAATCAGCCCCAGCATTTT. This translates into CASSRGTGENQPQHF.

The chain uses TRBV10-1 and TRBJ2-2; 10 positions match TRBD1. Germline CDR1 WNHNN, CDR2 SYGVQD (reference sequence). The V gene end was trimmed by 10 bases and the J gene end by 6 bases; junction bases not matched to a gene: 17. This CDR3 spans 17 amino acids. CDR3 DNA: TGCGCCATCCGGACCTTCCGGGACAGGGGTTTCTCCGGGGAGCTGTTTTTT. The encoded protein is CAIRTFRDRGFSGELFF.

Concerning this clone itself: Compared with germline, one end of the junction differs, possibly owing to a read error. The rearrangement links TRBV30 to TRBJ1-3; the D gene is possibly TRBD1 (6 bases). The germline gives CDR1 GTSNPN, CDR2 SVGIG (reference sequence). The CDR3 consists of 12 residues. CDR3 DNA: TGTGCCTGGAGTTTAGGGGGGGACCGTACTTCTTTT. It codes for CAWSLGGDRTSF.

J is TRBJ2-3 and V is TRBV4-1; D might be TRBD2 (7 bases). Between the trimmed V and J ends, which lost 5 bases and 6 bases, there was a span of 15 bases. CDR3 length equals 14 residues. Germline CDR1 MGHRA, CDR2 YSYEKL. The CDR3 loop reads CASSDARGGDTQYF. Written as DNA, the CDR3 is TGCGCCAGCAGCGACGCTAGGGGGGGGGATACGCAGTATTTT.

This rearrangement joins TRBV10-3 to TRBJ2-1, with 10 bases aligning to TRBD2. V was pared by 2 bases and J by 5 bases, with 3 bases of the junction left unmatched. The CDR3 is made up of 15 amino acids. Germline V lookup: CDR1 ENHRY, CDR2 SYGVKD. CDR3: CAISEKLAGDNEQFF. The CDR3 DNA reads TGTGCCATCAGTGAGAAGCTAGCGGGGGACAATGAGCAGTTCTTC.

The chain joins TRBV18 to TRBJ1-2; D is perhaps TRBD1 (5 bases). From germline, CDR1 is KGHSH and CDR2 LQKENI. The CDR3 consists of 16 residues. V shed 3 bases and J shed 7 bases, with 21 bases lying between them. CDR3 sequence (DNA): TGTGCCAGCTCACCTCTTGAAGGGACTTCTAAGGGTGGCTACACCTTC. This translates into CASSPLEGTSKGGYTF.

V is TRBV4-3 and J is TRBJ1-2; no clear D gene. Per germline, CDR1 LGHNA and CDR2 YSLEER. This CDR3 region has 16 residues. The V end was cut by 4 bases, the J end by 8 bases, with 23 bases between. The CDR3 bases are TGCGCCAGCAGCCCCTCTGAGGGAGAACTGGTGTGGGGCTACACCTTC. It codes for CASSPSEGELVWGYTF.

This rearrangement joins TRBV23-1 to TRBJ2-3, with TRBD1 as a possible D gene (5 bases). TRBV23-1 is treated as an ORF (open reading frame) with a function not yet certain. Trimming shortened V by 0 bases and J by 2 bases, and 12 bases separated the two germline ends. The CDR3 is made up of 16 amino acids. The CDR3: CASSQSGQESTDTQYF. Here the CDR3 DNA reads TGCGCCAGCAGTCAATCGGGGCAGGAATCCACAGATACGCAGTATTTT.

The chain couples TRBV27 to TRBJ2-7; possible D gene TRBD1, 6 bases. The CDR3 has 11 residues. Trimming removed 5 bases from V and 7 bases from J, with 9 bases in between. Germline-derived CDR1 and CDR2 are MNHEY and SMNVEV (reference sequence). The CDR3 protein is CASSAGTEQYF. Written as DNA, the CDR3 is TGTGCCAGCAGTGCCGGGACAGAGCAGTACTTC.

This chain uses TRBV5-6 with TRBJ1-4, with 8 bases matching TRBD1. Germline assignment: CDR1 SGHDT and CDR2 YYEEEE. The length of the CDR3 is 16 residues. J was trimmed by 1 base and V by 3 bases; bases with no gene match: 5. CDR3 in amino acids: CASSSLTGGTNEKLFF. The CDR3, as DNA: TGTGCCAGCAGCTCATTAACAGGGGGAACTAATGAAAAACTGTTTTTT.

The chain joins TRBV30 to TRBJ1-1; TRBD1 aligns across 10 bases. Germline loops: CDR1 GTSNPN, CDR2 SVGIG (reference sequence). This CDR3 has 14 amino acids. Germline trimming cut 3 bases from V and 0 bases from J; bases unmatched to any gene: 1. The CDR3 bases are TGTGCCTGGAGGGACAGGGGGTTGAACACTGAAGCTTTCTTT. Translating gives CAWRDRGLNTEAFF. Full variable domain (remainder filled in from reference TRBV30 and TRBJ1-1): SQTIHQWPATLVQPVGSPLSLECTVEGTSNPNLYWYRQAAGRGLQLLFYSVGIGQISSEVPQNLSASRPQDRQFILSSKKLLLSDSGFYLCAWRDRGLNTEAFFGQGTRLTVV.

The J gene is TRBJ2-6, the V gene TRBV2; 7 nucleotides agree with TRBD1. The CDR3 covers 18 residues. Germline CDR1 is SNHLY and CDR2 is FYNNEI. V shed 4 bases and J 2 bases; nucleotides not matched to a gene: 11. This chain's CDR3 is CASSVRQGNAPGANVLTF. The CDR3 DNA follows: TGTGCCAGCAGTGTTAGACAGGGAAACGCCCCTGGGGCCAACGTCCTGACTTTC.

This clone was counted a few times. The rearrangement links TRBV7-9 to TRBJ1-5; D might be TRBD1 (5 bases). There are 14 residues in the CDR3. The V end lost 2 bases, the J end lost 3 bases, and 8 bases lay between the germline ends. The germline V gene encodes CDR1 SEHNR and CDR2 FQNEAQ (reference sequence). In DNA, the CDR3 is TGTGCCAGCAGCTTAAGCGGGGCCAATCAGCCCCAGCATTTT. Translating gives CASSLSGANQPQHF.

This sequence joins TRBV11-3 and TRBJ2-3; TRBD2 matches 9 bases. The germline gives CDR1 SGHNT, CDR2 YENEEA. V lost 0 bases, J lost 1 base, and 2 bases stayed unmatched. The CDR3 is 16 residues long. CDR3 nucleotides: TGTGCCAGCAGCTTAGACTCTAGCGGGGGCACAGATACGCAGTATTTT. Translation gives CASSLDSSGGTDTQYF.

The genes are TRBV4-3 and TRBJ2-3; D is undetermined. V was trimmed by 3 bases and J by 0 bases, leaving 13 bases between them. Germline V gene sequence: CDR1 LGHNA, CDR2 YSLEER. This CDR3 comprises 16 residues. The CDR3 sequence is CASSQTFPLSTDTQYF. The CDR3 bases are TGCGCCAGCAGCCAGACTTTCCCCCTAAGCACAGATACGCAGTATTTT.

This chain uses TRBV30 with TRBJ1-2, with a weak D call TRBD1 (6 bases). The CDR3 extends over 12 amino acids. The germline gives CDR1 GTSNPN, CDR2 SVGIG (reference sequence). V was cut by 4 bases and J by 4 bases, with 10 bases left in between. Here the CDR3 reads CAWTTGSYGYTF. In DNA form, the CDR3 reads TGTGCCTGGACCACAGGGAGCTATGGCTACACCTTC.

The rearrangement joins TRBV30 to TRBJ1-1; 7 bases are shared with TRBD1. Germline V gene data show CDR1 as GTSNPN and CDR2 as SVGIG (reference sequence). The CDR3 covers 12 residues. Unmatched junction bases numbered 3, after V lost 3 bases and J lost 5 bases. The CDR3 nucleotides are TGTGCCTGGAGAAGGGGGCTGACTGAAGCTTTCTTT. It encodes CAWRRGLTEAFF. The variable domain in full, completed from reference TRBV30 and TRBJ1-1, reads SQTIHQWPATLVQPVGSPLSLECTVEGTSNPNLYWYRQAAGRGLQLLFYSVGIGQISSEVPQNLSASRPQDRQFILSSKKLLLSDSGFYLCAWRRGLTEAFFGQGTRLTVV.

As for this clone: One end of the junction does not line up with germline, which may come from a read error. The V call is TRBV7-9, the J call TRBJ1-2; 8 bases match TRBD1. This CDR3 spans 16 amino acids. Germline CDR1 reads SEHNR; CDR2 reads FQNEAQ (reference sequence). The CDR3 region is CSSSLPPGQDNYGYTF. DNA of the CDR3: TGTTCCAGCAGCCTCCCTCCGGGACAGGACAACTATGGCTACACCTTC.

The chain carries TRBV30 and TRBJ1-2, with unresolved D. V lost 8 bases and J lost 2, with 18 bases in between. The germline CDR1 and CDR2 sequences are GTSNPN and SVGIG (reference sequence). The CDR3 totals 14 residues. The CDR3 loop reads CAGNQAYGNYGYTF. The CDR3 nucleotides read TGTGCCGGGAATCAGGCGTACGGCAACTATGGCTACACCTTC.

The chain joins TRBV28 to TRBJ2-7, with TRBD2 matching 13 bases. The CDR3 has 15 residues. Germline V gene sequence: CDR1 MDHEN, CDR2 SYDVKM. V shed 5 bases and J 7 bases; nucleotides not matched to a gene: 8. For the CDR3, the DNA is TGTGCCAGCAGTCCAACTAGCGGGGGGGCCCGGGAGCAGTACTTC. Protein product: CASSPTSGGAREQYF.

The chain uses TRBV4-3 and TRBJ2-3; D is ambiguous. This CDR3 comprises 14 residues. The germline V gene encodes CDR1 LGHNA and CDR2 YSLEER. V was clipped by 0 bases and J by 1 base, with 5 bases between them. In DNA, the CDR3 is TGCGCCAGCAGCCAAGACGTAGGCACAGATACGCAGTATTTT. Its translation is CASSQDVGTDTQYF.

The genes are TRBV6-4 and TRBJ2-1; D is undetermined. Germline loops: CDR1 MRHNA, CDR2 SNTAGT. Between the trimmed V and J ends, which lost 0 bases and 6 bases, there was a span of 12 bases. CDR3 length: 15 amino acids. The CDR3 DNA reads as TGTGCCAGCAGTGACTCTAGCACAATGAGCAATGAGCAGTTCTTC. The encoded protein is CASSDSSTMSNEQFF.

The rearrangement uses TRBV14 and TRBJ1-4; D might be TRBD1 (6 bases). The V end lost 1 base, the J end lost 6 bases, and 18 bases lay between the germline ends. This CDR3 comprises 17 residues. Germline assignment: CDR1 SGHDN and CDR2 FVKESK. The CDR3, as DNA: TGTGCCAGCAGCCAAGCCAGGGGCCGCCGGGGGGATGAAAAACTGTTTTTT. This gives the protein CASSQARGRRGDEKLFF.

The chain is built from TRBV5-1 and TRBJ1-2, with 7 bases aligning to TRBD1. CDR3 length: 16 amino acids. CDR1 SGHRS and CDR2 YFSETQ come from the germline V gene. V trimming: 0 bases; J trimming: 4 bases; junction bases outside the gene matches: 9. CDR3 amino acids: CASSLEQGGRIYGYTF. For the CDR3, the DNA is TGCGCCAGCAGCTTGGAACAAGGGGGCCGGATCTATGGCTACACCTTC.

The chain uses TRBV7-9 and TRBJ1-4; D remains ambiguous. The CDR3 length is 15 residues. Germline loops: CDR1 SEHNR, CDR2 FQNEAQ (reference sequence). The V end lost 0 bases, the J end lost 3 bases, and 8 bases lay between the germline ends. The CDR3 DNA reads as TGTGCCAGCAGCTTAGCCCATAGTCCTAATGAAAAACTGTTTTTT. This codes for CASSLAHSPNEKLFF.

V is TRBV5-1 and J is TRBJ1-1; D ambiguous. The V gene's germline CDR1 is SGHRS and CDR2 YFSETQ. CDR3 length equals 13 residues. The V and J ends lost 3 bases and 0 bases respectively, with 6 bases between them. The CDR3 loop reads CASSSYMNTEAFF. CDR3 coding DNA: TGCGCCAGCAGCTCGTACATGAACACTGAAGCTTTCTTT. The variable domain in full, with the rest retrieved from reference TRBV5-1 and TRBJ1-1, is KAGVTQTPRYLIKTRGQQVTLSCSPISGHRSVSWYQQTPGQGLQFLFEYFSETQRNKGNFPGRFSGRQFSNSRSEMNVSTLELGDSALYLCASSSYMNTEAFFGQGTRLTVV.

V is TRBV6-1 and J is TRBJ2-6; 8 bases agree with TRBD2. Germline loops: CDR1 MNHNS, CDR2 SASEGT. The CDR3 is made up of 18 amino acids. V was clipped by 1 base and J by 3 bases; unmatched bases: 8. In DNA, the CDR3 is TGTGCCAGCAGTGAAGGGCCAGCGGGGGTGGGTGGGGCCAACGTCCTGACTTTC. Protein product: CASSEGPAGVGGANVLTF.